Below are 24 T cell receptor beta chains sequenced from a single sample in a study of control samples from healthy donors and cancer patients. Here immunoSEQ multiplex PCR was the method, and the copy in TCRdb shows in-frame clones only, minus some. The data show about 250,000 clones, more than 65% seen once. The sequenced sample was PBMCs. The origin of the receptors is a woman aged 60-70 years with lung cancer.

The chain links TRBV18 to TRBJ2-7, with 8 bases aligning to TRBD1. Germline CDR1 KGHSH, CDR2 LQKENI. This CDR3 is 15 amino acids long. The ends lost 3 bases at V and 4 bases at J; junction bases unmatched: 8. The CDR3 loop is CASSPPGTGTYEQYF. CDR3 bases: TGTGCCAGCTCACCTCCCGGGACAGGCACTTACGAGCAGTACTTC.

This sequence joins TRBV5-1 and TRBJ2-5, with 13 bases aligning to TRBD2. The CDR3 covers 18 residues. Germline V gene lookup returns CDR1 SGHRS and CDR2 YFSETQ. The V segment lost 6 bases and the J segment 4 bases; nucleotides outside the gene matches: 15. CDR3 region: CASNIQPRLAGGGETQYF. CDR3 in DNA: TGCGCCAGCAATATCCAGCCGAGACTAGCGGGGGGTGGAGAGACCCAGTACTTC.

This clone occurred once. J is TRBJ2-7 and V is TRBV27; D possibly corresponds to TRBD1 (6 bases). V was clipped by 1 base and J by 2 bases, with 9 bases between them. Germline V gene lookup returns CDR1 MNHEY and CDR2 SMNVEV (reference sequence). CDR3 length equals 14 residues. The CDR3 here is CASSLLSGAYEQYF. In nucleotides, the CDR3 is TGTGCCAGCAGTTTATTGTCAGGGGCCTACGAGCAGTACTTC.

CDR3 in DNA: TGCGCCAGCAGCACGGGACGAGGAGAGACCCAGTACTTC. Protein product: CASSTGRGETQYF. J is TRBJ2-5 and V is TRBV5-1; D is possibly TRBD1 or TRBD2 (5 bases each). V was pared by 4 bases and J by 4 bases, with 11 bases between. Germline V gene sequence: CDR1 SGHRS, CDR2 YFSETQ. This CDR3 has 13 residues.

The chain uses TRBV5-1 and TRBJ1-5; D call uncertain. V lost 1 base and J 4 bases, leaving 9 bases between the germline ends. The CDR3 covers 14 residues. Germline lookup yields CDR1 SGHRS and CDR2 YFSETQ. CDR3 residues: CASSLSEPNQPQHF. In nucleotides, the CDR3 is TGCGCCAGCAGCTTGTCGGAACCTAATCAGCCCCAGCATTTT.

The V and J genes are TRBV28 and TRBJ2-7; the D is unclear. Trimming pared 8 bases from V and 3 bases from J, leaving 14 bases between. The CDR3 consists of 13 residues. In germline, CDR1 is MDHEN, CDR2 SYDVKM. CDR3 coding DNA: TGTGCCAGCTACCAAAACGGAGACTACGAGCAGTACTTC. Amino acids: CASYQNGDYEQYF.

The chain links TRBV7-2 to TRBJ2-1; D gene uncertain. Germline values: CDR1 SGHTA, CDR2 FQGNSA. V shed 3 bases and J shed 4 bases, with 7 bases lying between them. The CDR3 covers 13 residues. The DNA for the CDR3 is TGTGCCAGCAGCTTGACCCCTTACAATGAGCAGTTCTTC. This gives the protein CASSLTPYNEQFF. Based on the CDR3 plus reference TRBV7-2 and TRBJ2-1, the full variable domain is GAGVSQSPSNKVTEKGKDVELRCDPISGHTALYWYRQSLGQGLEFLIYFQGNSAPDKSGLPSDRFSAERTGGSVSTLTIQRTQQEDSAVYLCASSLTPYNEQFFGPGTRLTVL.

This clone was observed a handful of times. The V call is TRBV11-2, the J call TRBJ2-2, with D perhaps matching TRBD2 (6 bases). Germline values: CDR1 SGHAT, CDR2 FQNNGV. The CDR3 sequence is 15 residues long. V was trimmed by 0 bases and J by 6 bases, leaving 11 bases between them. CDR3 sequence: CASSLDPAGPGELFF. The CDR3 DNA reads TGTGCCAGCAGCTTAGATCCAGCGGGCCCCGGGGAGCTGTTTTTT.

This clone was detected only a few times. This chain uses TRBV2 with TRBJ2-7; 7 bases map to TRBD1. The germline CDR1 and CDR2 sequences are SNHLY and FYNNEI. The CDR3 has 15 amino acids. V was clipped by 6 bases and J by 6 bases; unmatched bases: 14. CDR3: CASSRGEGAVSEQYF. The CDR3 DNA is TGTGCCAGCAGCCGGGGAGAGGGGGCGGTGAGCGAGCAGTACTTC.

The chain uses TRBV28 and TRBJ2-3; D gene unclear. Trimming pared 2 bases from V and 1 base from J, leaving 7 bases between. The germline V gene encodes CDR1 MDHEN and CDR2 SYDVKM. The CDR3 totals 14 residues. CDR3 DNA: TGTGCCAGCAGTTTAGGGCCGGGCACAGATACGCAGTATTTT. Residues: CASSLGPGTDTQYF.

V gene TRBV7-2 combines with J gene TRBJ1-1; TRBD1 is a possible D gene (5 bases). Germline V gene data show CDR1 as SGHTA and CDR2 as FQGNSA. The V end lost 0 bases, the J end lost 5 bases, and 16 bases lay between the germline ends. The CDR3 sequence is 16 residues long. CDR3 coding DNA: TGTGCCAGCAGCTTAGCGGGACGAATCTGGGGGACTGAAGCTTTCTTT. Amino acids: CASSLAGRIWGTEAFF. The variable domain in full, completed from reference TRBV7-2 and TRBJ1-1, reads GAGVSQSPSNKVTEKGKDVELRCDPISGHTALYWYRQSLGQGLEFLIYFQGNSAPDKSGLPSDRFSAERTGGSVSTLTIQRTQQEDSAVYLCASSLAGRIWGTEAFFGQGTRLTVV.

The chain carries TRBV9 and TRBJ1-2, with 9 bases fitting TRBD1. The CDR3 contains 15 residues. Germline trimming cut 3 bases from V and 6 bases from J; bases unmatched to any gene: 9. CDR1 is SGDLS, CDR2 YYNGEE, per germline. In nucleotides, the CDR3 is TGTGCCAGCAGCGCGTCGACAGGGGGATTAGATGGCTACACCTTC. Its translation is CASSASTGGLDGYTF.

This clone has only a few counts. This chain joins TRBV7-9 and TRBJ1-4; 9 bases are a match to TRBD1. This CDR3 comprises 17 residues. Germline V gives CDR1 SEHNR, CDR2 FQNEAQ (reference sequence). V was clipped by 4 bases and J by 4 bases; unmatched bases: 10. As DNA, the CDR3 is TGTGCCAGCAGCTCCGGGACAGGGATGGTTGGTAATGAAAAACTGTTTTTT. Translated: CASSSGTGMVGNEKLFF.

The rearrangement uses TRBV3-1 (or the pseudogene TRBV3-2) and TRBJ2-5; D is ambiguous. The CDR3 is 16 residues long. V was shortened by 1 base and J by 5 bases, with 17 bases between the two germline ends. CDR1 and CDR2 from the germline V gene are LGHDT and YNNKEL (reference sequence). This chain's CDR3 is CASSQGTPGLMETQYF. CDR3 sequence (DNA): TGTGCCAGCAGCCAAGGTACACCTGGTTTGATGGAGACCCAGTACTTC.

The chain employs TRBV7-2 and TRBJ2-4, with 7 bases matching TRBD2. This CDR3 contains 13 residues. CDR1 is SGHTA and CDR2 is FQGNSA in the germline V gene. After removal of 8 bases from V and 9 bases from J, the junction contained 10 bases not matched to a gene. The DNA for the CDR3 is TGTGCCAGCCACTATGCGGGGGAAAGCATTCAGTACTTC. It specifies CASHYAGESIQYF.

The chain combines TRBV24-1 with TRBJ2-1; D call uncertain. This CDR3 has 17 amino acids. Germline lookup yields CDR1 KGHDR and CDR2 SFDVKD. V was clipped by 2 bases and J by 7 bases, with 20 bases between them. The CDR3 nucleotides read TGTGCCACCAGTGATTATTCCCCTCCGAGGTCCCGGAATGAGCAGTTCTTC. Translating gives CATSDYSPPRSRNEQFF.

This clone was found once. V is TRBV28 and J is TRBJ1-6, with D hard to call. Trimming took off 6 bases at V and 6 bases at J, with 18 bases between the two ends. The CDR3 length is 16 residues. Looked up from germline, CDR1 is MDHEN and CDR2 is SYDVKM. The CDR3 spells CASRSKNLGSNSPLHF. The DNA of the CDR3 is TGTGCCAGCAGATCGAAGAACCTTGGGAGTAATTCACCCCTCCACTTT.

In its sample, this clone was seen a few times. V usage is TRBV2 and J usage is TRBJ1-5; 8 bases are a match to TRBD1. Looked up from germline, CDR1 is SNHLY and CDR2 is FYNNEI. Germline trimming cut 4 bases from V and 1 base from J; bases unmatched to any gene: 3. CDR3 length equals 15 residues. The CDR3 is CASSGQGRSNQPQHF. The CDR3 nucleotides read TGTGCCAGCAGTGGACAGGGGAGAAGCAATCAGCCCCAGCATTTT. Together with reference TRBV2 and TRBJ1-5, the CDR3 gives the full variable domain: EPEVTQTPSHQVTQMGQEVILRCVPISNHLYFYWYRQILGQKVEFLVSFYNNEISEKSEIFDDQFSVERPDGSNFTLKIRSTKLEDSAMYFCASSGQGRSNQPQHFGDGTRLSIL.

CDR3: CASSSGREQETQYF. CDR3 in DNA: TGTGCCAGCAGCTCGGGACGGGAACAAGAGACCCAGTACTTC. The chain uses TRBV5-4 and TRBJ2-5; D assignment may be TRBD1 or TRBD2 (5 bases each). CDR1 is SGHNT, CDR2 YYREEE, per germline (reference sequence). The CDR3 totals 14 residues. The V gene lost 3 bases and the J gene lost 2 bases, with 11 bases spanning the gap.

J is TRBJ1-1 and V is TRBV9, with D hard to call. There are 12 residues in the CDR3. The germline V gene has CDR1 SGDLS and CDR2 YYNGEE. V was cut by 7 bases and J by 3 bases, with 10 bases left in between. The CDR3: CASSKKDTEAFF. DNA for the CDR3: TGTGCCAGCTCAAAGAAGGACACTGAAGCTTTCTTT.

This chain links TRBV30 with TRBJ2-7, with D possibly TRBD1 on 7 matching bases. Germline V lookup: CDR1 GTSNPN, CDR2 SVGIG (reference sequence). The V and J ends lost 7 bases and 2 bases respectively, with 18 bases between them. This CDR3 contains 14 residues. The CDR3 sequence: CAFRGLASTYEQYF. The DNA for the CDR3 is TGTGCCTTTAGGGGGCTAGCGAGTACCTACGAGCAGTACTTC.

This clone appeared once. The chain carries TRBV27 and TRBJ1-1; possible D gene TRBD1, 6 bases. The CDR3 loop spans 12 amino acids. Germline loops: CDR1 MNHEY, CDR2 SMNVEV (reference sequence). V shed 5 bases and J shed 12 bases, with 16 bases lying between them. The CDR3 nucleotides read TGTGCCAGCAGTGAAATAGGGGGGATATCTTTCTTT. Amino acid sequence: CASSEIGGISFF.

The rearrangement joins TRBV5-4 to TRBJ1-1, with a weak D call TRBD1 (6 bases). The length of the CDR3 is 15 residues. Germline lookup yields CDR1 SGHNT and CDR2 YYREEE (reference sequence). Trimming cost V 0 bases and J 1 base, with 10 bases left between them. DNA for the CDR3: TGTGCCAGCAGCTTGGGGGGGGCGGGGAACACTGAAGCTTTCTTT. Translation: CASSLGGAGNTEAFF.

The CDR3 loop is CASSQGTYTGELFF. Written as DNA, the CDR3 is TGTGCCAGCAGCCAAGGTACTTACACCGGGGAGCTGTTTTTT. The chain links TRBV6-5 to TRBJ2-2; D remains unclear. V was cut by 6 bases and J by 3 bases, with 11 bases left in between. This CDR3 region has 14 residues. Germline V CDR1 and CDR2: MNHEY, SVGAGI.